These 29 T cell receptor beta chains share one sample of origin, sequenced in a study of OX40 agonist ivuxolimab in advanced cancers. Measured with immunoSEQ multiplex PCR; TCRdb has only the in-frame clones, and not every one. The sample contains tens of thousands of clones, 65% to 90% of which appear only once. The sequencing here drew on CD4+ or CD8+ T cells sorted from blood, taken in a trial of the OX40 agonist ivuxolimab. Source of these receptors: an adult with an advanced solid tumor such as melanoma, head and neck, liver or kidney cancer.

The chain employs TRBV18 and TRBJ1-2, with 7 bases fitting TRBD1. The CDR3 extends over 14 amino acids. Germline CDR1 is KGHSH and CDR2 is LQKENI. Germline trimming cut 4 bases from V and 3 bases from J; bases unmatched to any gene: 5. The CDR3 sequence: CASSLSDRYYGYTF. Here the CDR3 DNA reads TGTGCCAGCTCACTATCGGACAGGTACTATGGCTACACCTTC.

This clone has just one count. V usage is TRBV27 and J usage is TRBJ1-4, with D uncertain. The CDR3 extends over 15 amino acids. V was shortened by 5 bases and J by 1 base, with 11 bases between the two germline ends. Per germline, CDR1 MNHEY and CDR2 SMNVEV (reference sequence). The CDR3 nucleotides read TGTGCCAGCAGTACGCGGAGGTTAACTAATGAAAAACTGTTTTTT. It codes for CASSTRRLTNEKLFF.

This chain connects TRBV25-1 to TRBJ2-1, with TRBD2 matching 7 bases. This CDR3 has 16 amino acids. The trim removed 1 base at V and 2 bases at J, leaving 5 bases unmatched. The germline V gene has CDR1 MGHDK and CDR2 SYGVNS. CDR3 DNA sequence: TGTGCCAGCAGTGAATGGGGGACTAACGCCTACAATGAGCAGTTCTTC. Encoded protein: CASSEWGTNAYNEQFF.

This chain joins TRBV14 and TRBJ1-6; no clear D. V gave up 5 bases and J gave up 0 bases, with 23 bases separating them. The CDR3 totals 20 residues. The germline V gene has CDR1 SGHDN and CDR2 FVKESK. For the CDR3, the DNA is TGTGCCAGCAGCGCACAAGAAACCGGACGACCGAGCTCCTATAATTCACCCCTCCACTTT. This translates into CASSAQETGRPSSYNSPLHF. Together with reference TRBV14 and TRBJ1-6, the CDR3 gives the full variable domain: EAGVTQFPSHSVIEKGQTVTLRCDPISGHDNLYWYRRVMGKEIKFLLHFVKESKQDESGMPNNRFLAERTGGTYSTLKVQPAELEDSGVYFCASSAQETGRPSSYNSPLHFGNGTRLTVT.

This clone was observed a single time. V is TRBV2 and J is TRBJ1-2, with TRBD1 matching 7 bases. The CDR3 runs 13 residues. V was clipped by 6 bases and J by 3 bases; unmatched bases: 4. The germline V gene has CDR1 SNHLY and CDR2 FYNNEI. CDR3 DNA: TGTGCCAGCAGCACAGGGGCATACTATGGCTACACCTTC. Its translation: CASSTGAYYGYTF.

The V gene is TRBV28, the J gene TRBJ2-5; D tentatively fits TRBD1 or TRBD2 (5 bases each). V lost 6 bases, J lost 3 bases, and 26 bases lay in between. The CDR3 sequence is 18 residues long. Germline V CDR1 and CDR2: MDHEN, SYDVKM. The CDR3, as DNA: TGTGCCAGCAGCCTAGGAAGGTTCGGGGCAAAGGGAAAAGAGACCCAGTACTTC. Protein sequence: CASSLGRFGAKGKETQYF.

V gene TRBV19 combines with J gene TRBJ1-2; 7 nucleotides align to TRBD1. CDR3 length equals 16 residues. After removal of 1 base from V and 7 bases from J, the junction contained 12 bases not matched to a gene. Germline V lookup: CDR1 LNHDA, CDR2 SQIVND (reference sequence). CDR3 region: CASSIADRQGLGGYTF. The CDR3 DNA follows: TGTGCCAGTAGTATAGCCGACCGACAGGGCCTTGGTGGCTACACCTTC.

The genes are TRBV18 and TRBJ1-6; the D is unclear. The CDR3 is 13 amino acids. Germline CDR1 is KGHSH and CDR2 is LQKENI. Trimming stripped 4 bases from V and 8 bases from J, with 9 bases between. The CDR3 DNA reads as TGTGCCAGCTCACAACACTCGGATTCACCCCTCCACTTT. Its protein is CASSQHSDSPLHF.

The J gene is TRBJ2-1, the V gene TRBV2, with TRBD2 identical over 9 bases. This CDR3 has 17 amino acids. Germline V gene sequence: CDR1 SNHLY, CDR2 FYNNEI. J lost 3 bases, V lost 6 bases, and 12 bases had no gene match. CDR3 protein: CASSSGRAGGVYNEQFF. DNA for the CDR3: TGTGCCAGCAGCTCGGGGCGAGCGGGAGGAGTCTACAATGAGCAGTTCTTC.

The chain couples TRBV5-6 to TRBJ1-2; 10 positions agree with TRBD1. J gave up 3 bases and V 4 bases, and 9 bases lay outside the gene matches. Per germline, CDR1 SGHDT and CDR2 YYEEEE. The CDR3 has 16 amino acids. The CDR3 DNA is TGTGCCAGCAGCCCGAGCGGGACAGGGGTAGACTATGGCTACACCTTC. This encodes CASSPSGTGVDYGYTF.

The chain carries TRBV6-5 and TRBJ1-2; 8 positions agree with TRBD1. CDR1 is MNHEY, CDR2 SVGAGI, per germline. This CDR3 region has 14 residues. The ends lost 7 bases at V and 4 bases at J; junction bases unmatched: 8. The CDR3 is CASNRQGSSYGYTF. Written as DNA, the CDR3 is TGTGCCAGCAACCGACAGGGGAGCAGCTATGGCTACACCTTC.

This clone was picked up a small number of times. The CDR3 DNA reads as TGTGCCAGCAGCGTAGCCGCGAGCCAGGGAGAGGGTTGGACTTTCTTT. Protein sequence: CASSVAASQGEGWTFF. The J gene is TRBJ1-1, the V gene TRBV9; maybe TRBD1 (5 bases). CDR1 SGDLS and CDR2 YYNGEE come from the germline V gene. Trimming took off 0 bases at V and 12 bases at J, with 24 bases between the two ends. The CDR3 extends over 16 amino acids. The full variable domain, in which reference TRBV9 and TRBJ1-1 provide the parts outside the CDR3, is DSGVTQTPKHLITATGQRVTLRCSPRSGDLSVYWYQQSLDQGLQFLIQYYNGEERAKGNILERFSAQQFPDLHSELNLSSLELGDSALYFCASSVAASQGEGWTFFGQGTRLTVV.

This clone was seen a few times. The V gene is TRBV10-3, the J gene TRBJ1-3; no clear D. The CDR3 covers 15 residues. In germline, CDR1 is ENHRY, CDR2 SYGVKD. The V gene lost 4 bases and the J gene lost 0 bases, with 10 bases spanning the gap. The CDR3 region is CAISGQGSSGNTIYF. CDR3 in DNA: TGTGCCATCAGTGGACAAGGCTCCTCTGGAAACACCATATATTTT.

The CDR3 bases are TGTGCCAGCAGCCTGGGGGGGATTGCCTACAATGAGCAGTTCTTC. Protein: CASSLGGIAYNEQFF. The chain uses TRBV13 and TRBJ2-1; 7 nucleotides align to TRBD2. Germline V gene data show CDR1 as PRHDT and CDR2 as FYEKMQ (reference sequence). This CDR3 has 15 residues. The ends lost 5 bases at V and 2 bases at J; junction bases unmatched: 6. Full variable domain (rest looked up from reference TRBV13 and TRBJ2-1): AAGVIQSPRHLIKEKRETATLKCYPIPRHDTVYWYQQGPGQDPQFLISFYEKMQSDKGSIPDRFSAQQFSDYHSELNMSSLELGDSALYFCASSLGGIAYNEQFFGPGTRLTVL.

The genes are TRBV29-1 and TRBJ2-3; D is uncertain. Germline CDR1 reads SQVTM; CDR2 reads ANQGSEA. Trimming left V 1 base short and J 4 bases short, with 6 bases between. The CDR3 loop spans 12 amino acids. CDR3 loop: CSVEAPPDTQYF. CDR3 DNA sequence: TGCAGCGTTGAAGCCCCCCCAGATACGCAGTATTTT.

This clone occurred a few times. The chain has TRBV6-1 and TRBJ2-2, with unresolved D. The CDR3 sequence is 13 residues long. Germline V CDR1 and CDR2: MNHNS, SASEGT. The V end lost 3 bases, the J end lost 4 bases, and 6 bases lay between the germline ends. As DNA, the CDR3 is TGTGCCAGCAGTGAGCTGAGCACCGGGGAGCTGTTTTTT. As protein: CASSELSTGELFF.

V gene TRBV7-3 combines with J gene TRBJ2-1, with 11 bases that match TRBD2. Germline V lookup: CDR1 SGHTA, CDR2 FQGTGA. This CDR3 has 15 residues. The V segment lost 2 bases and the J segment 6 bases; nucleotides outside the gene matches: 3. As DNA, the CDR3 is TGTGCCAGCAGCTTACAACTAGCGGGGGCCAATGAGCAGTTCTTC. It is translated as CASSLQLAGANEQFF.

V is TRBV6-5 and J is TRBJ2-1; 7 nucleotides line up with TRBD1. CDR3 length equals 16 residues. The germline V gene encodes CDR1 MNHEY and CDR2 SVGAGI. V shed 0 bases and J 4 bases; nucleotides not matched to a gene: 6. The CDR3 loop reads CASSYSGTAPYNEQFF. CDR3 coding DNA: TGTGCCAGCAGTTACTCGGGGACAGCCCCATACAATGAGCAGTTCTTC.

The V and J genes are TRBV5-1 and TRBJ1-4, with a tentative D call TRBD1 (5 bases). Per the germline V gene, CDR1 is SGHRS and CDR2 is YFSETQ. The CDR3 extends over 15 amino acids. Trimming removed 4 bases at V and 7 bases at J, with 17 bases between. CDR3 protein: CASSPGGGGGEKLFF. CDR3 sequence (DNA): TGCGCCAGCAGCCCCGGGGGAGGCGGGGGTGAAAAACTGTTTTTT. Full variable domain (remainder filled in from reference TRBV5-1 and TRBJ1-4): KAGVTQTPRYLIKTRGQQVTLSCSPISGHRSVSWYQQTPGQGLQFLFEYFSETQRNKGNFPGRFSGRQFSNSRSEMNVSTLELGDSALYLCASSPGGGGGEKLFFGSGTQLSVL.

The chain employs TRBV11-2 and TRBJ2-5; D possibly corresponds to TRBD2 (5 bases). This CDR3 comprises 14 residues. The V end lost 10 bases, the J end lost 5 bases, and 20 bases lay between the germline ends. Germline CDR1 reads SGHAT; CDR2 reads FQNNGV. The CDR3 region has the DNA TGTGCCACCCAGCCTTTGGTGGGCGGGGAGACCCAGTACTTC. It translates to CATQPLVGGETQYF.

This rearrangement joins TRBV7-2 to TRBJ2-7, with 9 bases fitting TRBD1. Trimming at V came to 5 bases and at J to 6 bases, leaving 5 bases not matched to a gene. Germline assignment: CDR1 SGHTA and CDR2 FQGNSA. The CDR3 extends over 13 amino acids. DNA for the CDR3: TGTGCCAGCAGCCGGGACAGGGCTGGCGAGCAGTACTTC. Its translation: CASSRDRAGEQYF.

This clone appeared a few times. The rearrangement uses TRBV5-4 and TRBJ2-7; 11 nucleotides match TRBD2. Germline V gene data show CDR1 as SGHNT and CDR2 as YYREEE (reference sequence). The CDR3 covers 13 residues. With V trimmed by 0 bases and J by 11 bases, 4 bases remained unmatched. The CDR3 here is CASSLGKTSGEYF. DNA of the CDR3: TGTGCCAGCAGCTTGGGCAAGACTAGCGGGGAGTACTTC.

CDR3 DNA: TGTGCCAGCACCACGGGGTCGACGGGCACCGGGGAGCTGTTTTTT. It encodes CASTTGSTGTGELFF. This chain links TRBV7-2 with TRBJ2-2, with D perhaps TRBD2 (5 bases). In germline, CDR1 is SGHTA, CDR2 FQGNSA. CDR3 length equals 15 residues. V lost 7 bases and J lost 4, with 16 bases in between.

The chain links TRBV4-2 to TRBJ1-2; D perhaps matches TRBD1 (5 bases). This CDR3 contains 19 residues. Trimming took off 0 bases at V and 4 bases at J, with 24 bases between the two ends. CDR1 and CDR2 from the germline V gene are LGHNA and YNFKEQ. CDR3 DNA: TGTGCCAGCAGCCAAGATGGGGCAAAGGGGACCCCCTCGGGCTATGGCTACACCTTC. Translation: CASSQDGAKGTPSGYGYTF.

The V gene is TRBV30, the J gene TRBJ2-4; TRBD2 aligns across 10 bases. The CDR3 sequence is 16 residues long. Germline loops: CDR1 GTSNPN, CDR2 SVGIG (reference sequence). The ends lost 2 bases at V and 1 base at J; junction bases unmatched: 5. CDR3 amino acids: CAWSQWTSGAKNIQYF. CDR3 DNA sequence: TGTGCCTGGAGTCAATGGACTAGCGGTGCCAAAAACATTCAGTACTTC.

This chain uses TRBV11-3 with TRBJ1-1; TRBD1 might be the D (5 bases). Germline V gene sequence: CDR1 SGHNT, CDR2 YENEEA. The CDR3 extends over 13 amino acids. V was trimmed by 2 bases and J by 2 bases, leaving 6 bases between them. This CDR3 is CASSLRGNTEAFF. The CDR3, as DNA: TGTGCCAGCAGCTTAAGGGGAAACACTGAAGCTTTCTTT.

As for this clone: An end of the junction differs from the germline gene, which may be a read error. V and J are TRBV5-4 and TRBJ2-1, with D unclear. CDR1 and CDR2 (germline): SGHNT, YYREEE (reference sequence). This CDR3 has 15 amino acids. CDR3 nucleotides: TGTGCCAGCAGTTTGGAACTGCTCGCCAACAATGAGCAGTTCTTC. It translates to CASSLELLANNEQFF.

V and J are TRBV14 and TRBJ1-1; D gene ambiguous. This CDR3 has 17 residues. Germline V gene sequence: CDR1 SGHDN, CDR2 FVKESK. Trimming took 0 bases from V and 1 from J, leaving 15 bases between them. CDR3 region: CASSQDLAAVWNTEAFF. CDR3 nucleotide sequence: TGTGCCAGCAGCCAAGATCTCGCGGCAGTATGGAACACTGAAGCTTTCTTT.

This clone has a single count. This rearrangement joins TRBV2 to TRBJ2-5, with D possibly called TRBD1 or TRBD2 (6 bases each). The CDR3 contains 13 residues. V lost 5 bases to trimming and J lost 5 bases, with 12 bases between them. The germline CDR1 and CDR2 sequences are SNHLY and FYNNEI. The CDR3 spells CASSRGGQETQYF. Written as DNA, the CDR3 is TGTGCCAGCAGTCGTGGGGGGCAGGAGACCCAGTACTTC.